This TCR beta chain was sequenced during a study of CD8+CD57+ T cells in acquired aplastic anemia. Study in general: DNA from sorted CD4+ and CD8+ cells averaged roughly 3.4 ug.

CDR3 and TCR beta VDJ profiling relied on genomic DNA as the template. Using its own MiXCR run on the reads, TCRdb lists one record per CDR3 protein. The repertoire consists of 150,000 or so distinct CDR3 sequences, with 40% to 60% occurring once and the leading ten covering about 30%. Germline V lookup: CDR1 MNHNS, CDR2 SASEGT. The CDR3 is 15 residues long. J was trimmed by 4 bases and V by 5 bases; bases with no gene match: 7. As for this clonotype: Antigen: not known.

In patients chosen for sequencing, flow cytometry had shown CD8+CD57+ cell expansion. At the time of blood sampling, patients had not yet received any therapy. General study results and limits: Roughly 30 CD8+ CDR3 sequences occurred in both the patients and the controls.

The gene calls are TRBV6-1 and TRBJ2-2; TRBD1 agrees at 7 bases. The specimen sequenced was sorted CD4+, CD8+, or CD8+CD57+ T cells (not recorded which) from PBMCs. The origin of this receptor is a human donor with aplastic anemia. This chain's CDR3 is CASSPTGSGTGELFF. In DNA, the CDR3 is TGTGCCAGCAGTCCGACAGGGTCGGGCACCGGGGAGCTGTTTTTT.